This passage covers 19 T cell receptor beta chains from one sample sequenced in a study of shared clonotypes between healthy human individuals. Using immunoSEQ multiplex PCR, the repertoire was profiled, and TCRdb retains in-frame clones only, with some absent. This table has 400,000 to 500,000 clones, 60% to 85% appearing once. Material for sequencing was PBMCs. All receptors come from a woman between 40 and 55 years old in good health. Some clones in this sample may be carry-over from other donors' samples.

This clone appeared a single time. The chain carries TRBV27 and TRBJ2-7; the D gene is possibly TRBD1 (5 bases). The germline V and J ends were trimmed by 0 bases and 7 bases, with 13 bases remaining between them. CDR3 length: 14 residues. In germline, CDR1 is MNHEY, CDR2 SMNVEV (reference sequence). CDR3 bases: TGTGCCAGCAGTTTATCGGTAAGGGGAAGAGAGCAGTACTTC. Its translation: CASSLSVRGREQYF.

Remarks on this clone: This likely traces to a read error, being one base from a far larger clone. The chain employs TRBV29-1 and TRBJ1-5; TRBD1 matches at 8 bases. In germline, CDR1 is SQVTM, CDR2 ANQGSEA. CDR3 length: 13 residues. V lost 7 bases and J lost 5; bases outside the gene matches: 7. The CDR3 loop is CSGRQGKDQPQHF. As DNA, the CDR3 is TGCAGCGGGAGACAGGGGAAGGATCAGCCCCAGCATTTT. Variable domain in full (rest from reference TRBV29-1 and TRBJ1-5): SAVISQKPSRDICQRGTSLTIQCQVDSQVTMMFWYRQQPGQSLTLIATANQGSEATYESGFVIDKFPISRPNLTFSTLTVSNMSPEDSSIYLCSGRQGKDQPQHFGDGTRLSIL.

The CDR3 DNA reads as TGTGCCAGCAGTTCCCCGGGACGGTCGGGCGGGGGGCAGTACTTC. It translates to CASSSPGRSGGGQYF. The V and J genes are TRBV5-4 and TRBJ2-7; TRBD2 matches at 7 bases. Looked up from germline, CDR1 is SGHNT and CDR2 is YYREEE (reference sequence). V was pared by 5 bases and J by 9 bases, with 17 bases of the junction left unmatched. The CDR3 spans 15 residues.

The sample holds one count of this clone. The genes are TRBV5-1 and TRBJ2-3, with D maybe TRBD2 (6 bases). The V gene lost 0 bases and the J gene lost 3 bases, with 8 bases spanning the gap. Germline V gene lookup returns CDR1 SGHRS and CDR2 YFSETQ. There are 14 residues in the CDR3. CDR3 sequence: CASSLAGGTDTQYF. CDR3 nucleotides: TGCGCCAGCAGCTTGGCCGGGGGAACAGATACGCAGTATTTT.

The J gene is TRBJ2-2, the V gene TRBV5-1, with TRBD2 matching 8 bases. The CDR3 loop spans 13 amino acids. Trimming removed 4 bases from V and 7 bases from J; junction bases left unmatched: 3. Germline CDR1 and CDR2: SGHRS and YFSETQ. CDR3 protein: CASSGLAGGELFF. CDR3 in DNA: TGCGCCAGCAGCGGACTAGCCGGCGGGGAGCTGTTTTTT.

The chain carries TRBV6-1 and TRBJ2-7; 7 bases match TRBD1. The V and J ends lost 5 bases and 1 base, in that order; junction bases with no gene match: 2. Germline lookup yields CDR1 MNHNS and CDR2 SASEGT. The length of the CDR3 is 13 residues. DNA of the CDR3: TGTGCCAGCAGTCCGGGACAGTCCTACGAGCAGTACTTC. As protein: CASSPGQSYEQYF.

This clone has a handful of counts. This chain connects TRBV10-2 to TRBJ1-5; TRBD1 matches 7 bases. The CDR3 extends over 16 amino acids. The ends lost 5 bases at V and 3 bases at J; junction bases unmatched: 10. Germline values: CDR1 WSHSY, CDR2 SAAADI. CDR3 protein: CASSRTGDLNNQPQHF. The CDR3 nucleotides read TGCGCCAGCAGTAGGACAGGAGATCTCAACAATCAGCCCCAGCATTTT.

V usage is TRBV4-1 and J usage is TRBJ2-2; the match to TRBD2 covers 9 bases. Losses at the gene ends were 6 bases for V and 2 bases for J; bases not matched to a gene: 19. Germline values: CDR1 MGHRA, CDR2 YSYEKL. The CDR3 contains 20 residues. CDR3 sequence reads: CASRAIFLLAGSKNTGELFF. The CDR3 coding sequence is TGCGCCAGCAGAGCAATCTTTCTACTAGCGGGTTCCAAAAACACCGGGGAGCTGTTTTTT.

The rearrangement joins TRBV9 to TRBJ2-7; D is undetermined. The CDR3 has 14 amino acids. Germline V CDR1 and CDR2: SGDLS, YYNGEE. The germline V and J ends were trimmed by 0 bases and 3 bases, with 10 bases remaining between them. The CDR3 DNA follows: TGTGCCAGCAGCGTAGGAGTGACCAGCTACGAGCAGTACTTC. It yields the protein CASSVGVTSYEQYF.

The J gene is TRBJ2-7, the V gene TRBV7-8; 11 nucleotides line up with TRBD1. The CDR3 sequence is 16 residues long. The germline V gene has CDR1 SGHVS and CDR2 FQNEAQ. With V trimmed by 2 bases and J by 4 bases, 7 bases remained unmatched. As DNA, the CDR3 is TGTGCCAGCAGCTTAACAGGGACAGGGGGAGAATACGAGCAGTACTTC. It specifies CASSLTGTGGEYEQYF.

The chain has TRBV7-2 and TRBJ1-3, with D uncertain. Germline V lookup: CDR1 SGHTA, CDR2 FQGNSA. Trimming took off 4 bases at V and 1 base at J, with 11 bases between the two ends. The CDR3 length is 15 residues. For the CDR3, the DNA is TGTGCCAGCAGCTCCACCTGGTGGTCTGGAAACACCATATATTTT. Its protein is CASSSTWWSGNTIYF.

The chain employs TRBV28 and TRBJ2-7, with TRBD2 identical over 11 bases. The germline V gene encodes CDR1 MDHEN and CDR2 SYDVKM. The V gene end was trimmed by 4 bases and the J gene end by 4 bases; junction bases not matched to a gene: 3. This CDR3 has 14 residues. CDR3 in DNA: TGTGCCAGCAGTTCTAGCGGGAGGTCTTACGAGCAGTACTTC. Translation: CASSSSGRSYEQYF.

This sequence joins TRBV19 and TRBJ2-1; no clear D. Per germline, CDR1 LNHDA and CDR2 SQIVND (reference sequence). CDR3 size: 15 residues. The germline V and J ends were trimmed by 5 bases and 4 bases, with 15 bases remaining between them. As DNA, the CDR3 is TGTGCCAGTAGTCCCCGACCCCCCGCATACAATGAGCAGTTCTTC. Amino acids: CASSPRPPAYNEQFF.

V usage is TRBV4-2 and J usage is TRBJ2-7, with TRBD1 as a possible D gene (6 bases). This CDR3 comprises 14 residues. Trimming removed 1 base from V and 4 bases from J, with 11 bases in between. The germline V gene has CDR1 LGHNA and CDR2 YNFKEQ. The CDR3 reads CASSQAVRGYEQYF. The DNA for the CDR3 is TGTGCCAGCAGCCAAGCGGTCAGGGGATACGAGCAGTACTTC.

The chain combines TRBV30 with TRBJ2-3; TRBD2 aligns across 11 bases. J lost 9 bases, V lost 7 bases, and 12 bases had no gene match. Per the germline V gene, CDR1 is GTSNPN and CDR2 is SVGIG (reference sequence). CDR3 length: 14 residues. The CDR3 nucleotides read TGTGCCTCCAGACTAGCGGGATCGGCTGAAACGCAGTATTTT. Its translation is CASRLAGSAETQYF. Complete variable domain (other parts from reference TRBV30 and TRBJ2-3): SQTIHQWPATLVQPVGSPLSLECTVEGTSNPNLYWYRQAAGRGLQLLFYSVGIGQISSEVPQNLSASRPQDRQFILSSKKLLLSDSGFYLCASRLAGSAETQYFGPGTRLTVL.

This rearrangement joins TRBV4-2 to TRBJ1-2; weak D call: TRBD1 (5 bases). From germline, CDR1 is LGHNA and CDR2 YNFKEQ. V was shortened by 0 bases and J by 3 bases, with 11 bases between the two germline ends. This CDR3 is built from 15 residues. CDR3 sequence reads: CASSQDGGNDYGYTF. CDR3 coding DNA: TGTGCCAGCAGCCAAGATGGGGGAAACGACTATGGCTACACCTTC.

The rearrangement links TRBV9 to TRBJ2-2; D ambiguous. The CDR3 contains 14 residues. Trimming shortened V by 4 bases and J by 0 bases, and 7 bases separated the two germline ends. Germline V gene lookup returns CDR1 SGDLS and CDR2 YYNGEE. The CDR3 DNA reads TGTGCCAGCAGCCCGGAGACGAACACCGGGGAGCTGTTTTTT. Amino acid sequence: CASSPETNTGELFF.

As for this clone: A far larger clone is a single base away, which makes a read error likely. Since no conserved phenylalanine or tryptophan closes the CDR3, a read error is the likely cause. The V gene is TRBV6-6, the J gene TRBJ2-2; TRBD1 aligns across 10 bases. This CDR3 is built from 16 residues. Losses at the gene ends were 8 bases for V and 4 bases for J; bases not matched to a gene: 10. CDR1 and CDR2 from the germline V gene are MNHNY and SVGAGI (reference sequence). This CDR3 is CASSGTGVGLTGELFL. DNA of the CDR3: TGTGCCAGCTCCGGGACAGGGGTCGGTCTCACCGGGGAGCTGTTTCTT.

The V gene is TRBV7-2, the J gene TRBJ2-7; TRBD1 matches at 8 bases. The CDR3 spans 15 residues. Germline V lookup: CDR1 SGHTA, CDR2 FQGNSA. V shed 6 bases and J 4 bases; nucleotides not matched to a gene: 11. CDR3 protein: CASSSSTGAFYEQYF. The CDR3 nucleotides read TGTGCCAGCAGTTCGTCGACAGGGGCTTTTTACGAGCAGTACTTC.